This T cell receptor (beta chain) was obtained from a study of T cells in Graves' hyperthyroidism and ophthalmopathy. V gave up 8 bases and J gave up 7 bases; unmatched junction bases: 9. CDR1 MDHEN and CDR2 SYDVKM come from the germline V gene. The CDR3 consists of 14 residues. Amplified regions were TCR beta CDR3 sequences from RNA transcripts. The HTBI set primed first-round TCR CDR3 RT-PCR. TCRdb independently ran MiXCR on the multiplex PCR reads; one entry per CDR3 protein. Of around 240,000 distinct CDR3 sequences detected, approximately 14% appear once; the ten largest clones hold 10% to 15%. Many counts were recorded for this clonotype.

This clonotype was obtained from a woman between 40 and 55 years old with Graves' hyperthyroidism that later progressed to Graves' ophthalmopathy. Sequencing input: blood. The chain uses TRBV28 and TRBJ2-1; 9 bases are shared with TRBD2. The CDR3 DNA follows: TGTGCCAGCTTCCGCGGGAGGGCCAGGAATGAGCAGTTCTTC. Translating gives CASFRGRARNEQFF. Complete variable domain (other parts from reference TRBV28 and TRBJ2-1): DVKVTQSSRYLVKRTGEKVFLECVQDMDHENMFWYRQDPGLGLRLIYFSYDVKMKEKGDIPEGYSVSREKKERFSLILESASTNQTSMYLCASFRGRARNEQFFGPGTRLTVL.